These T cell receptor beta chains were read from a single sample in a study of blood T cell repertoires in COVID-19. Assay used: immunoSEQ multiplex PCR; TCRdb lists only in-frame clones, some missing. This sample has approximately 250,000 clones, with around 85% found just once. Sequenced: peripheral blood. Receptors originate from a man aged 45 to 65 with COVID-19, enrolled during active disease. Both conserved end residues are part of each CDR3. The D gene is left open where the match is weak. Where a row states a size, it is once, few, many or the class of an expanded clone; other rows omit it.

v_call,j_call,clone_size,d_call,cdr3_aa,cdr3_nt
TRBV4-2,TRBJ2-1,NA,NA,CASSIPLDRGNEQFF,TGTGCCAGCAGTATCCCCCTCGACAGAGGCAATGAGCAGTTCTTC
TRBV7-2,TRBJ1-2,NA,NA,CASSTGAYGYTF,TGTGCCAGCAGTACAGGAGCCTATGGCTACACCTTC
TRBV10-3,TRBJ1-1,few,NA,CAISGTGNTEAFF,TGTGCCATCAGTGGAACAGGGAACACTGAAGCTTTCTTT
TRBV4-2,TRBJ1-6,NA,TRBD1,CASSQLQGNNSPLHF,TGTGCCAGCAGCCAACTACAGGGGAATAATTCACCCCTCCACTTT
TRBV4-2,TRBJ2-5,NA,TRBD1,CASSHGTVQETQYF,TGTGCCAGCAGCCACGGGACAGTTCAAGAGACCCAGTACTTC
TRBV9,TRBJ1-2,NA,TRBD1,CASSATTTGFGYTF,TGTGCCAGCAGCGCTACAACGACAGGGTTTGGCTACACCTTC
TRBV27,TRBJ2-2,NA,NA,CASSLRLDSGGATYTGELFF,TGTGCCAGCAGTTTACGACTCGATTCGGGCGGGGCAACCTACACCGGGGAGCTGTTTTTT
TRBV19,TRBJ1-2,once,TRBD1,CASSIAGGRFTF,TGTGCCAGTAGTATTGCAGGGGGCAGGTTCACCTTC
TRBV28,TRBJ1-1,NA,NA,CASSQRRVTHEAFF,TGTGCCAGCAGCCAACGGCGGGTAACACATGAAGCTTTCTTT
TRBV24-1,TRBJ2-1,NA,TRBD2,CATSDPTGTSHNEQFF,TGTGCCACCAGTGACCCCACCGGGACTAGTCACAATGAGCAGTTCTTC
TRBV19,TRBJ2-1,NA,NA,CASSTSGVSYNEQFF,TGTGCCAGTAGTACATCAGGGGTATCCTACAATGAGCAGTTCTTC
TRBV28,TRBJ2-1,NA,NA,CASSGLVAGHYNEQFF,TGTGCCAGCAGTGGGTTAGTCGCGGGGCACTACAATGAGCAGTTCTTC
TRBV3-1/TRBV3-2,TRBJ2-5,NA,TRBD2,CASSQGLAGGLQETQYF,TGTGCCAGCAGCCAAGGACTAGCGGGGGGCCTCCAAGAGACCCAGTACTTC
TRBV6-5,TRBJ2-7,NA,TRBD2,CVTRGERYEQYF,TGTGTGACGCGGGGGGAACGGTACGAGCAGTACTTC
TRBV30,TRBJ1-1,NA,NA,CAWSISFKLAFF,TGTGCCTGGAGTATTTCCTTTAAGCTAGCTTTCTTT
TRBV2,TRBJ2-7,NA,TRBD1,CASRTGATTFHEQYF,TGTGCCAGCAGAACAGGGGCCACGACATTTCACGAGCAGTACTTC
TRBV10-3,TRBJ1-1,NA,TRBD1,CAIRDSGGTEAFF,TGTGCCATTCGGGACAGTGGGGGGACTGAAGCTTTCTTT
TRBV30,TRBJ1-6,NA,TRBD1,CAWGTVSYNSPLHF,TGTGCCTGGGGGACAGTCTCCTATAATTCACCCCTCCACTTT